The 30 T cell receptor beta chains below come from one sample, sequenced in a study of cytomegalovirus exposure and HLA in healthy donors. Both 60 Vbeta primers and 13 Jbeta primers went into the PCR. The protocol was immunoSEQ multiplex PCR, while the TCRdb copy is restricted to in-frame clones and leaves out a portion. The data contain 90,000 to 120,000 clones, around 76% of them singletons. Sequenced input: PBMCs. Receptors were obtained from a man under 40 in good health and CMV-seropositive.

In its sample, this clone was seen a few times. DNA of the CDR3: TGTGCCAGCAGTGACCTCCCGCCGACAGTCACAGATACGCAGTATTTT. Encoded protein: CASSDLPPTVTDTQYF. The V call is TRBV6-1, the J call TRBJ2-3; D perhaps matches TRBD1 (5 bases). V shed 3 bases and J shed 2 bases, with 15 bases lying between them. The germline gives CDR1 MNHNS, CDR2 SASEGT. The CDR3 contains 16 residues.

The CDR3 DNA follows: TGTGCCAGCAGCCCGGGGGTGCAGCGCTTCAGAGAGACCCAGTACTTC. It specifies CASSPGVQRFRETQYF. The chain uses TRBV4-2 and TRBJ2-5; possible D gene TRBD2, 6 bases. With 4 bases removed from V and 4 bases from J, the gap between germline ends came to 19 bases. The length of the CDR3 is 16 residues. Germline values: CDR1 LGHNA, CDR2 YNFKEQ.

This clone was counted a single time. This sequence joins TRBV25-1 and TRBJ1-1; tentative D call: TRBD1 (5 bases). Germline CDR1 and CDR2: MGHDK and SYGVNS. V dropped 3 bases and J dropped 4 bases, with 12 bases sitting between them. The CDR3 is 14 amino acids. In DNA form, the CDR3 reads TGTGCCAGCAGTGACTCAGGGCGCGGCACTGAAGCTTTCTTT. Protein: CASSDSGRGTEAFF.

This chain connects TRBV19 to TRBJ1-2; 10 bases agree with TRBD1. Germline CDR1 is LNHDA and CDR2 is SQIVND (reference sequence). This CDR3 is built from 15 residues. V lost 4 bases to trimming and J lost 3 bases; unmatched junction nucleotides: 5. The CDR3 spells CASSKGQGIYYGYTF. DNA for the CDR3: TGTGCCAGTAGTAAGGGACAGGGGATATACTATGGCTACACCTTC.

The chain combines TRBV6-1 with TRBJ1-6; 9 nucleotides agree with TRBD1. Germline V gene data show CDR1 as MNHNS and CDR2 as SASEGT. This CDR3 region has 16 residues. J gave up 9 bases and V 1 base, and 7 bases lay outside the gene matches. CDR3 bases: TGTGCCAGCAGTGAAGAAGGTGACAGGGGGTCTTCACCCCTCCACTTT. This encodes CASSEEGDRGSSPLHF.

The chain links TRBV6-1 to TRBJ1-2; 10 bases match TRBD1. V trimming: 1 base; J trimming: 6 bases; junction bases outside the gene matches: 2. The CDR3 is 14 amino acids. Germline-derived CDR1 and CDR2 are MNHNS and SASEGT. CDR3 protein: CASSEGQGADGYTF. The CDR3 DNA sequence: TGTGCCAGCAGTGAAGGACAGGGGGCGGATGGCTACACCTTC.

Turning to this clone: A junction end diverges from the germline sequence, so it may reflect a read error. The rearrangement uses TRBV6-1 and TRBJ2-3, with D uncertain. Germline lookup yields CDR1 MNHNS and CDR2 SASEGT. The CDR3 is 14 amino acids. CDR3: CASSQAHGTDTQYF. The DNA of the CDR3 is TGTGCCAGCAGTCAAGCTCATGGCACAGATACGCAGTATTTT.

This clone appeared a single time. The chain joins TRBV27 to TRBJ2-7, with D possibly being TRBD2 (5 bases). CDR1 and CDR2 from the germline V gene are MNHEY and SMNVEV (reference sequence). There are 12 residues in the CDR3. The V and J ends lost 3 bases and 7 bases respectively, with 10 bases between them. The CDR3 here is CASSLPGREQYF. CDR3 sequence (DNA): TGTGCCAGCAGTTTGCCTGGGAGAGAGCAGTACTTC.

The genes are TRBV27 and TRBJ2-1; possibly TRBD2 for D (5 bases). Germline assignment: CDR1 MNHEY and CDR2 SMNVEV (reference sequence). The CDR3 sequence is 16 residues long. V lost 4 bases and J lost 4, with 17 bases in between. This CDR3 is CASSSLGSAKYNEQFF. CDR3 sequence (DNA): TGTGCCAGCAGTTCCCTTGGTAGCGCAAAATACAATGAGCAGTTCTTC.

CDR3 residues: CASSYRGGGTDTQYF. For the CDR3, the DNA is TGTGCCAGCAGTTACCGGGGGGGTGGCACAGATACGCAGTATTTT. The chain joins TRBV2 to TRBJ2-3; 8 bases are shared with TRBD2. Germline values: CDR1 SNHLY, CDR2 FYNNEI. The trim removed 5 bases at V and 1 base at J, leaving 5 bases unmatched. This CDR3 spans 15 amino acids. Looking up the rest from reference TRBV2 and TRBJ2-3 gives the full variable domain: EPEVTQTPSHQVTQMGQEVILRCVPISNHLYFYWYRQILGQKVEFLVSFYNNEISEKSEIFDDQFSVERPDGSNFTLKIRSTKLEDSAMYFCASSYRGGGTDTQYFGPGTRLTVL.

This clone was seen only once. The V and J genes are TRBV18 and TRBJ2-5, with D possibly being TRBD2 (6 bases). Judging by the DNA end, TRBJ2-7 fits better; the J call may be wrong. Looked up from germline, CDR1 is KGHSH and CDR2 is LQKENI. This CDR3 has 15 residues. The DNA for the CDR3 is TGTGCCAGCTCACCCGGGAGAGGGAAAGCTTACGAGCAGTACTTC. It is translated as CASSPGRGKAYEQYF.

The V call is TRBV6-5, the J call TRBJ2-7; 9 nucleotides match TRBD1. V lost 0 bases, J lost 9 bases, and 3 bases stayed unmatched. This CDR3 is 13 amino acids long. Germline V gives CDR1 MNHEY, CDR2 SVGAGI. CDR3 region: CASSYSTDRGQYF. CDR3 nucleotide sequence: TGTGCCAGCAGTTACTCAACGGACAGGGGGCAGTACTTC.

The gene calls are TRBV5-4 and TRBJ2-7, with D perhaps TRBD1 (6 bases). The germline V gene has CDR1 SGHNT and CDR2 YYREEE (reference sequence). Trimming left V 0 bases short and J 5 bases short, with 9 bases between. This CDR3 comprises 13 residues. For the CDR3, the DNA is TGTGCCAGCAGCTTGGACAGGGAAGACGAGCAGTACTTC. Its protein product is CASSLDREDEQYF.

The rearrangement uses TRBV7-9 and TRBJ2-5, with 7 bases lining up with TRBD1. CDR3 length: 11 amino acids. Losses at the gene ends were 6 bases for V and 5 bases for J; bases not matched to a gene: 0. Germline V gene sequence: CDR1 SEHNR, CDR2 FQNEAQ (reference sequence). In DNA, the CDR3 is TGTGCCAGCAGGACAGGGGAGACCCAGTACTTC. This gives the protein CASRTGETQYF.

This chain uses TRBV13 with TRBJ2-7; TRBD1 agrees at 12 bases. Germline loops: CDR1 PRHDT, CDR2 FYEKMQ (reference sequence). V lost 5 bases to trimming and J lost 5 bases; unmatched junction nucleotides: 4. This CDR3 contains 14 residues. The CDR3 coding sequence is TGTGCCAGCAGCCCCGGGACAGGGGGCCACGAGCAGTACTTC. It yields the protein CASSPGTGGHEQYF.

The V gene is TRBV5-1, the J gene TRBJ1-1; possibly TRBD1 for D (5 bases). CDR1 and CDR2 from the germline V gene are SGHRS and YFSETQ. The CDR3 spans 13 residues. The V and J ends lost 0 bases and 4 bases respectively, with 7 bases between them. For the CDR3, the DNA is TGCGCCAGCAGCTTGGGACAGAGCACTGAAGCTTTCTTT. Protein product: CASSLGQSTEAFF.

In its sample, this clone was seen once. The V gene is TRBV18, the J gene TRBJ1-1; D is unclear. This CDR3 has 17 amino acids. V shed 1 base and J shed 1 base, with 16 bases lying between them. CDR1 and CDR2 (germline): KGHSH, LQKENI. The CDR3 coding sequence is TGTGCCAGCTCACCACTTAACCGACAAGGATCGAACACTGAAGCTTTCTTT. Amino acid sequence: CASSPLNRQGSNTEAFF.

V gene TRBV19 combines with J gene TRBJ2-3, with 12 bases fitting TRBD2. With V trimmed by 6 bases and J by 7 bases, 14 bases remained unmatched. Germline CDR1 is LNHDA and CDR2 is SQIVND (reference sequence). The CDR3 length is 17 residues. CDR3 DNA sequence: TGTGCCAGTAGGCCGACATCGCTAGCGGGGGGGCGGAATACGCAGTATTTT. Amino acids: CASRPTSLAGGRNTQYF.

The chain joins TRBV6-6 to TRBJ1-2; no reliable D call. Germline V gene lookup returns CDR1 MNHNY and CDR2 SVGAGI (reference sequence). Trimming took 5 bases from V and 7 from J, leaving 8 bases between them. CDR3 length equals 11 residues. DNA of the CDR3: TGTGCCAGCAGTCCGGCTAGTGGCTACACCTTC. Amino acids: CASSPASGYTF.

The chain combines TRBV19 with TRBJ1-2; TRBD1 is a possible D gene (6 bases). Between the trimmed V and J ends, which lost 7 bases and 8 bases, there was a span of 23 bases. CDR1 and CDR2 (germline): LNHDA, SQIVND (reference sequence). This CDR3 has 15 residues. The CDR3 DNA reads as TGTGCCAGTACCTTCCGGGACATGGAGGCTATAGGCTACACCTTC. Encoded protein: CASTFRDMEAIGYTF.

This clone has more than one count but fewer than ten. The J gene is TRBJ1-4, the V gene TRBV9; possibly TRBD1 for D (5 bases). Germline V gene sequence: CDR1 SGDLS, CDR2 YYNGEE. V dropped 3 bases and J dropped 8 bases, with 14 bases sitting between them. The CDR3 has 14 residues. Here the CDR3 DNA reads TGTGCCAGCAGCGCGAGATCAGGGTCGGAAAAACTGTTTTTT. Protein sequence: CASSARSGSEKLFF.

This clone showed up just a few times. V and J are TRBV7-9 and TRBJ1-3; 9 bases agree with TRBD1. Per the germline V gene, CDR1 is SEHNR and CDR2 is FQNEAQ (reference sequence). V was clipped by 3 bases and J by 6 bases; unmatched bases: 6. The CDR3 contains 15 residues. In DNA, the CDR3 is TGTGCCAGCAGCTTGCGACAGGGGGGCGAAAACACCATATATTTT. Its protein product is CASSLRQGGENTIYF.

The chain employs TRBV19 and TRBJ2-3; 8 nucleotides match TRBD1. The junction had 13 bases not matched to a gene; V was cut back by 3 bases and J by 2 bases. This CDR3 region has 18 residues. CDR1 and CDR2 from the germline V gene are LNHDA and SQIVND (reference sequence). CDR3 sequence reads: CASSMKGDRGFSTDTQYF. As DNA, the CDR3 is TGTGCCAGTAGTATGAAGGGTGACAGGGGCTTTTCCACAGATACGCAGTATTTT.

CDR3: CASSTLGQYTEAFF. The CDR3 DNA follows: TGTGCCAGCAGCACTCTGGGACAGTACACTGAAGCTTTCTTT. The J gene is TRBJ1-1, the V gene TRBV6-1; 7 nucleotides match TRBD1. The trim removed 6 bases at V and 3 bases at J, leaving 7 bases unmatched. Germline lookup yields CDR1 MNHNS and CDR2 SASEGT. The length of the CDR3 is 14 residues.

This sequence joins TRBV6-1 and TRBJ2-7; possible D gene TRBD1, 6 bases. Germline V CDR1 and CDR2: MNHNS, SASEGT. This CDR3 comprises 14 residues. V was pared by 8 bases and J by 0 bases, with 14 bases between. CDR3 DNA: TGTGCCAGCGGAGGTAGGGGGTTCTCCTACGAGCAGTACTTC. Amino acids: CASGGRGFSYEQYF.

The rearrangement uses TRBV18 and TRBJ2-5, with TRBD2 matching 9 bases. The germline CDR1 and CDR2 sequences are KGHSH and LQKENI. V trimming: 2 bases; J trimming: 5 bases; junction bases outside the gene matches: 6. The CDR3 extends over 15 amino acids. The CDR3 is CASSPRLAGKETQYF. The CDR3 DNA reads as TGTGCCAGCTCACCAAGGCTAGCGGGGAAGGAGACCCAGTACTTC.

This CDR3 reads CASSLAPGTGLQETQYF. DNA of the CDR3: TGTGCCAGCAGCTTAGCCCCCGGGACAGGCCTCCAAGAGACCCAGTACTTC. The J gene is TRBJ2-5, the V gene TRBV11-3; TRBD1 aligns across 8 bases. Germline values: CDR1 SGHNT, CDR2 YENEEA. The CDR3 runs 17 residues. V dropped 1 base and J dropped 1; count of bases not matched to a gene: 8.

V gene TRBV21-1 combines with J gene TRBJ1-1. TRBV21-1 is listed as a pseudogene. The CDR3 totals 15 residues. The CDR3 here is CASSKGGENGTEAFF. The CDR3 DNA reads as TGTGCCAGCAGCAAAGGAGGAGAGAACGGAACTGAAGCTTTCTTT.

This clone was detected only a few times. The chain has TRBV7-9 and TRBJ1-4, with D maybe TRBD1 (5 bases). Per the germline V gene, CDR1 is SEHNR and CDR2 is FQNEAQ (reference sequence). Trimming pared 2 bases from V and 5 bases from J, leaving 18 bases between. This CDR3 has 17 amino acids. CDR3 region: CASSLYGKGNGNEKLFF. For the CDR3, the DNA is TGTGCCAGCAGCTTATATGGGAAGGGGAATGGAAATGAAAAACTGTTTTTT.

The chain couples TRBV9 to TRBJ2-6; D possibly corresponds to TRBD1 (5 bases). This CDR3 is 16 amino acids long. V was shortened by 0 bases and J by 12 bases, with 19 bases between the two germline ends. CDR1 is SGDLS, CDR2 YYNGEE, per germline. CDR3 nucleotides: TGTGCCAGCAGCGTAGTAGGGGAACGACAACCCACCGTCCTGACTTTC. It translates to CASSVVGERQPTVLTF.